These 18 T cell receptor beta chains were all obtained from the same sample, sequenced in a study of T cell responses to AZD1222 COVID-19 vaccine. The data were produced by immunoSEQ multiplex PCR, yet TCRdb's version contains in-frame clones alone and is incomplete. The sample shows around 71,000 clones, roughly 80% of them seen only once. Sequenced material: peripheral blood, taken 28 days after the second AZD1222 dose. The receptor source for this set is an adult who received the AZD1222 COVID-19 vaccine.

Written as DNA, the CDR3 is TGTGCCAGCAGCTTAGGGCAGGGTGTAGTTAACACTGAAGCTTTCTTT. It translates to CASSLGQGVVNTEAFF. The rearrangement links TRBV7-6 to TRBJ1-1; possible D gene TRBD1, 5 bases. Germline CDR1 reads SGHVS; CDR2 reads FNYEAQ. Trimming cost V 1 base and J 2 bases, with 14 bases left between them. This CDR3 is built from 16 residues.

The chain joins TRBV7-8 to TRBJ1-4; tentative D call: TRBD1 (5 bases). V lost 2 bases and J 0 bases, leaving 13 bases between the germline ends. The CDR3 runs 17 residues. CDR1 and CDR2 (germline): SGHVS, FQNEAQ. CDR3: CASSLMGRGATNEKLFF. DNA of the CDR3: TGTGCCAGCAGCTTAATGGGGCGGGGAGCAACTAATGAAAAACTGTTTTTT.

The chain links TRBV5-6 to TRBJ2-3; D is possibly TRBD1 (5 bases). The ends were cut back, 1 base at V and 4 bases at J, with 10 bases in the middle. This CDR3 region has 14 residues. Germline assignment: CDR1 SGHDT and CDR2 YYEEEE. The CDR3 nucleotides read TGTGCCAGCAGCTTGAAAGGGGCTTCAGATACGCAGTATTTT. It translates to CASSLKGASDTQYF.

The gene calls are TRBV11-2 and TRBJ2-5; possibly TRBD1 or TRBD2 for D (6 bases each). CDR3 size: 16 residues. The germline V gene encodes CDR1 SGHAT and CDR2 FQNNGV. The V gene lost 4 bases and the J gene lost 5 bases, with 20 bases spanning the gap. The CDR3 sequence is CASSWGAAAPSETQYF. CDR3 sequence (DNA): TGTGCCAGCAGCTGGGGGGCAGCGGCTCCTTCCGAGACCCAGTACTTC.

The V gene is TRBV27, the J gene TRBJ2-7, with a weak D call TRBD1 (5 bases). Germline-derived CDR1 and CDR2 are MNHEY and SMNVEV (reference sequence). V gave up 2 bases and J gave up 3 bases, with 14 bases separating them. The CDR3 length is 15 residues. CDR3 DNA sequence: TGTGCCAGCAGTTTAGGGGCAGGGATATACTACGAGCAGTACTTC. Protein sequence: CASSLGAGIYYEQYF.

V usage is TRBV6-5 and J usage is TRBJ2-1; 7 bases are shared with TRBD2. The CDR3 extends over 12 amino acids. The J segment lost 14 bases and the V segment lost 3 bases, leaving 7 bases of the junction unmatched. CDR1 and CDR2 (germline): MNHEY, SVGAGI. The CDR3 region is CASSYRGGGEFF. The DNA of the CDR3 is TGTGCCAGCAGTTATAGGGGCGGGGGAGAGTTCTTC.

This clone has only a few counts. The chain is built from TRBV6-6 and TRBJ2-1; 16 bases are a match to TRBD2. Germline CDR1 and CDR2: MNHNY and SVGAGI (reference sequence). The CDR3 loop spans 20 amino acids. V shed 6 bases, J shed 5 bases, and the junction held 16 bases outside the gene matches. Here the CDR3 reads CASSRFTGTSGGAGDNEQFF. The CDR3 DNA reads TGTGCCAGCAGCCGGTTCACCGGGACTAGCGGGGGGGCCGGAGACAATGAGCAGTTCTTC.

J is TRBJ1-2 and V is TRBV3-1 (or the pseudogene TRBV3-2); D possibly corresponds to TRBD1 (6 bases). CDR1 is LGHDT, CDR2 YNNKEL, per germline (reference sequence). The V gene lost 0 bases and the J gene lost 0 bases, with 14 bases spanning the gap. The CDR3 is 17 residues long. The CDR3 DNA is TGTGCCAGCAGCCAAGATCGGGGGGCTACTACTAACTATGGCTACACCTTC. Residues: CASSQDRGATTNYGYTF.

The chain carries TRBV4-3 and TRBJ2-1, with a weak D call TRBD2 (6 bases). Deletions cut 1 base from V and 12 bases from J, with 13 bases between. The CDR3 totals 13 residues. Germline V gives CDR1 LGHNA, CDR2 YSLEER. CDR3 in DNA: TGCGCCAGCAGCCAAGGGAGGGGAATTGGGCAGTTCTTC. This codes for CASSQGRGIGQFF.

V and J are TRBV13 and TRBJ2-3; TRBD2 might be the D (6 bases). The CDR3 loop spans 14 amino acids. Germline V gives CDR1 PRHDT, CDR2 FYEKMQ (reference sequence). The V end lost 4 bases, the J end lost 6 bases, and 14 bases lay between the germline ends. The CDR3 spells CASSSTSSADTQYF. The CDR3 DNA sequence: TGTGCCAGCAGCTCTACTAGCTCTGCCGATACGCAGTATTTT.

The chain is built from TRBV3-1 (or the pseudogene TRBV3-2) and TRBJ2-7, with TRBD1 matching over 8 bases. The V gene end was trimmed by 4 bases and the J gene end by 6 bases; junction bases not matched to a gene: 8. CDR3 length: 14 residues. Germline V lookup: CDR1 LGHDT, CDR2 YNNKEL (reference sequence). The DNA of the CDR3 is TGTGCCAGCAGCCCCGGACAGGGTGGGGTCGAGCAGTACTTC. Encoded protein: CASSPGQGGVEQYF.

The chain has TRBV7-9 and TRBJ1-5; no clear D gene. The CDR3 spans 15 residues. Deletions cut 0 bases from V and 4 bases from J, with 10 bases between. CDR1 and CDR2 from the germline V gene are SEHNR and FQNEAQ (reference sequence). CDR3 sequence (DNA): TGTGCCAGCAGCTTAGCTGGAGGGCGTAATCAGCCCCAGCATTTT. Translating it yields CASSLAGGRNQPQHF.

In its sample, this clone was seen once. The genes are TRBV19 and TRBJ1-6, with D unclear. Trimming pared 3 bases from V and 2 bases from J, leaving 8 bases between. Germline CDR1 is LNHDA and CDR2 is SQIVND (reference sequence). The CDR3 totals 15 residues. Written as DNA, the CDR3 is TGTGCCAGTAGTATCGACGGTCCCTATAATTCACCCCTCCACTTT. Translated: CASSIDGPYNSPLHF.

This rearrangement joins TRBV4-3 to TRBJ2-3; tentatively, D is TRBD2 (5 bases). This CDR3 has 14 residues. Germline V gene sequence: CDR1 LGHNA, CDR2 YSLEER. Trimming stripped 0 bases from V and 3 bases from J, with 7 bases between. CDR3 sequence reads: CASSQDRGTDTQYF. DNA of the CDR3: TGCGCCAGCAGCCAAGACCGGGGAACAGATACGCAGTATTTT.

The chain couples TRBV9 to TRBJ2-3; 10 nucleotides agree with TRBD2. CDR1 and CDR2 (germline): SGDLS, YYNGEE. The CDR3 loop spans 14 amino acids. The V and J ends lost 9 bases and 2 bases, in that order; junction bases with no gene match: 6. CDR3 coding DNA: TGTGCCACCGCTAGCGGGGGTGCCACAGATACGCAGTATTTT. It specifies CATASGGATDTQYF.

J is TRBJ2-7 and V is TRBV5-5, with TRBD1 as a possible D gene (7 bases). V gave up 4 bases and J gave up 6 bases, with 17 bases separating them. The CDR3 contains 14 residues. CDR1 is SGHKS, CDR2 YYEKEE, per germline (reference sequence). This CDR3 reads CASSIRQGGVEQYF. The CDR3 DNA sequence: TGTGCCAGCAGCATTAGACAGGGCGGGGTCGAGCAGTACTTC.

The rearrangement joins TRBV28 to TRBJ1-5, with D possibly matching TRBD1 (5 bases). CDR1 is MDHEN and CDR2 is SYDVKM in the germline V gene. The V end was cut by 7 bases, the J end by 3 bases, with 16 bases between. CDR3 length: 15 residues. The CDR3 coding sequence is TGTGCCAGCACCCCTGCATGGGGGGTCAATCAGCCCCAGCATTTT. Translation: CASTPAWGVNQPQHF.

The chain is built from TRBV6-6 and TRBJ1-2, with D uncertain. Germline V gives CDR1 MNHNY, CDR2 SVGAGI (reference sequence). CDR3 length: 13 residues. Trimming cost V 8 bases and J 4 bases, with 14 bases left between them. For the CDR3, the DNA is TGTGCCAGCTCTTCGGTGAGCCTCTATGGCTACACCTTC. Protein sequence: CASSSVSLYGYTF.